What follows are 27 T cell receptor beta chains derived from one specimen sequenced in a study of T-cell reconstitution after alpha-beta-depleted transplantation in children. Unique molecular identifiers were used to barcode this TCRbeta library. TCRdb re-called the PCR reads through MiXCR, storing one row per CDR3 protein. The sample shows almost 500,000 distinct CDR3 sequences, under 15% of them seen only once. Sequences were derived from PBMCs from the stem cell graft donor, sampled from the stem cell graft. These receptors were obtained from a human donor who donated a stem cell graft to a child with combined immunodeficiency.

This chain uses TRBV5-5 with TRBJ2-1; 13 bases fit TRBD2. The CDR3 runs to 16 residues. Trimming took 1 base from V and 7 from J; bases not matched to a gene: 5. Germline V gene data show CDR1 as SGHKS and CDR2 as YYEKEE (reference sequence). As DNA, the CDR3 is TGTGCCAGCAGCTTGTTACTAGCGGGGGGGCTTAATGAGCAGTTCTTC. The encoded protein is CASSLLLAGGLNEQFF.

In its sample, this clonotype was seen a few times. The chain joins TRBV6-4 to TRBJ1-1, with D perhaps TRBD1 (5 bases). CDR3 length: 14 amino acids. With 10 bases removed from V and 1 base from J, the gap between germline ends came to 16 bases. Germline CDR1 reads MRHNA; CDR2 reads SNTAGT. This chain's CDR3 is CATRDGKPNTEAFF. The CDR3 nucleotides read TGTGCCACACGGGACGGAAAACCGAACACTGAAGCTTTCTTT.

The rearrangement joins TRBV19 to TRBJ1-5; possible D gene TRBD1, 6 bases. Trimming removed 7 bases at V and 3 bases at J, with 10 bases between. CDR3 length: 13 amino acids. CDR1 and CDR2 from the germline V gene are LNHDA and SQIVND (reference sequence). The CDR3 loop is CASKRTANQPQHF. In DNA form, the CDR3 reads TGTGCCAGTAAGAGGACAGCCAATCAGCCCCAGCATTTT.

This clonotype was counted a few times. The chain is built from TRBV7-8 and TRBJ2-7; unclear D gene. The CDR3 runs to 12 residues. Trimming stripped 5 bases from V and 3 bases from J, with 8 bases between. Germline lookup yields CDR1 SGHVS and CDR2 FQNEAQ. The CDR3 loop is CASSHPGYEQYF. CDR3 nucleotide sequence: TGTGCCAGCAGCCACCCAGGCTACGAGCAGTACTTC.

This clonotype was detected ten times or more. DNA for the CDR3: TGTGCCAGCAGCCAAGTCGGACAGGGAGACAATGAGCAGTTCTTC. It yields the protein CASSQVGQGDNEQFF. The chain couples TRBV9 to TRBJ2-1, with 8 nucleotides matching TRBD1. The CDR3 runs 15 residues. The V gene end was trimmed by 4 bases and the J gene end by 5 bases; junction bases not matched to a gene: 8. CDR1 is SGDLS and CDR2 is YYNGEE in the germline V gene.

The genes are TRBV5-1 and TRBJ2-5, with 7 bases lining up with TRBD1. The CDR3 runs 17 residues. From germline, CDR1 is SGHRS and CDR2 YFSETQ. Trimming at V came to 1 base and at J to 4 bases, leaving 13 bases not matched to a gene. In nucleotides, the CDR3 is TGCGCCAGCAGCTTGAATCCTGGACAGGTCGGAGGAGAGACCCAGTACTTC. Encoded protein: CASSLNPGQVGGETQYF.

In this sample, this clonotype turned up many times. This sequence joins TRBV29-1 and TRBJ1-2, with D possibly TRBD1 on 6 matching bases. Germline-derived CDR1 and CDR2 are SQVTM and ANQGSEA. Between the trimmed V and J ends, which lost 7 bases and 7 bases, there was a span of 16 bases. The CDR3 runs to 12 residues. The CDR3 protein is CSGVQGASGYTF. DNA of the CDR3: TGCAGCGGCGTACAGGGAGCATCTGGCTACACCTTC.

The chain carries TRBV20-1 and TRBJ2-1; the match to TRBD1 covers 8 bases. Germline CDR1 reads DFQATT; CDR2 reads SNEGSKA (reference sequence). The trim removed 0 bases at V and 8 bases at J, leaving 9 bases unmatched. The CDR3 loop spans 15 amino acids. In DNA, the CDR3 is TGCAGTGCTAGAGACTTTTGGACAGGGATCGATGAGCAGTTCTTC. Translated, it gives CSARDFWTGIDEQFF.

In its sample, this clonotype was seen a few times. CDR3 region: CASSSGRGQPQHF. The CDR3 bases are TGTGCCAGCAGCTCGGGACGGGGTCAGCCCCAGCATTTT. V and J are TRBV9 and TRBJ1-5; TRBD1 is a possible D gene (5 bases). This CDR3 contains 13 residues. Germline loops: CDR1 SGDLS, CDR2 YYNGEE. The V gene lost 4 bases and the J gene lost 6 bases, with 11 bases spanning the gap.

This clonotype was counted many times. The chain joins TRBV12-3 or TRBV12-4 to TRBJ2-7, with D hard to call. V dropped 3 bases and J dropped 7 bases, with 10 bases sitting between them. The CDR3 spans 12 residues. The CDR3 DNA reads TGTGCCAGCAGTTTGGATTTTGTAGAGCAGTACTTC. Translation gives CASSLDFVEQYF.

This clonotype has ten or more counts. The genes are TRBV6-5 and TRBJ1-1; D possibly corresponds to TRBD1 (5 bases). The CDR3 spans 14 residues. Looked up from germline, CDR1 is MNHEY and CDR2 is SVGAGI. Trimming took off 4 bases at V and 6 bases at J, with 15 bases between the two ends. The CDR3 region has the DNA TGTGCCAGCAGTTCCCGGGCTTCGGGGGCTGAAGCTTTCTTT. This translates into CASSSRASGAEAFF.

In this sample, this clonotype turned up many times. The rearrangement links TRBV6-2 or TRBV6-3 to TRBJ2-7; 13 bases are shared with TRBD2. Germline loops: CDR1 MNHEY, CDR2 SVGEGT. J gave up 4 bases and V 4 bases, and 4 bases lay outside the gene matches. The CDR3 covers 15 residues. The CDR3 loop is CASSFRGLAGYEQYF. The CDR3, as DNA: TGTGCCAGCAGTTTCAGGGGACTAGCGGGGTACGAGCAGTACTTC.

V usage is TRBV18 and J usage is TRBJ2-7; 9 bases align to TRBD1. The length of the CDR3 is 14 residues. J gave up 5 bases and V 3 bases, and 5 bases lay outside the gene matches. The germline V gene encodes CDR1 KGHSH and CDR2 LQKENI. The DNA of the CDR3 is TGTGCCAGCTCACCTTCGGGACAGGGCCACGAGCAGTACTTC. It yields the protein CASSPSGQGHEQYF.

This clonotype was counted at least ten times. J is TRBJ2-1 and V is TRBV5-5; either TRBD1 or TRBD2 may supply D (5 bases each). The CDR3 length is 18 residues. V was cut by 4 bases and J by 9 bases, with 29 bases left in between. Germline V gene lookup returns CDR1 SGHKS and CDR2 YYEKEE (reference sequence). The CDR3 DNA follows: TGTGCCAGCAGCGCGGACGCTTGGGCAGCCGGGACCTCGGGTGAGCAGTTCTTC. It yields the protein CASSADAWAAGTSGEQFF.

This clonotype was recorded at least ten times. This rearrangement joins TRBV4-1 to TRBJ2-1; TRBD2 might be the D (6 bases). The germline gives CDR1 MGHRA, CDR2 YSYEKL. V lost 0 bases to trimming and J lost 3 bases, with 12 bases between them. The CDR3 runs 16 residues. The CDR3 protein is CASSQEAGGNYNEQFF. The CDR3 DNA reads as TGCGCCAGCAGCCAAGAAGCGGGTGGAAACTACAATGAGCAGTTCTTC.

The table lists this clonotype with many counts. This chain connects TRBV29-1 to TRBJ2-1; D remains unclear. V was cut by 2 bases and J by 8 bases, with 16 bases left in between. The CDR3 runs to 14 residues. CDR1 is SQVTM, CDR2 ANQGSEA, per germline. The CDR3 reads CSVEKTVPKDEQFF. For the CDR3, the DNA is TGCAGCGTTGAAAAGACTGTGCCGAAGGATGAGCAGTTCTTC.

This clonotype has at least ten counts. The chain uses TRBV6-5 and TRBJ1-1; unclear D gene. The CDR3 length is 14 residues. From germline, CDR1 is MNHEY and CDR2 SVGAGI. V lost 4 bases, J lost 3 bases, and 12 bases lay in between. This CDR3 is CASSLEGVDTEAFF. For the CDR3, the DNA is TGTGCCAGCAGTTTGGAGGGAGTGGACACTGAAGCTTTCTTT.

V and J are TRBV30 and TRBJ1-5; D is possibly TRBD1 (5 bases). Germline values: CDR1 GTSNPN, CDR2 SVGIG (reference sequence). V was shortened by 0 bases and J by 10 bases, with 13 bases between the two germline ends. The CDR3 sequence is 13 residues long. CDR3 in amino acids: CAWSVGAVGPQHF. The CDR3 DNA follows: TGTGCCTGGAGTGTAGGGGCTGTAGGACCCCAGCATTTT.

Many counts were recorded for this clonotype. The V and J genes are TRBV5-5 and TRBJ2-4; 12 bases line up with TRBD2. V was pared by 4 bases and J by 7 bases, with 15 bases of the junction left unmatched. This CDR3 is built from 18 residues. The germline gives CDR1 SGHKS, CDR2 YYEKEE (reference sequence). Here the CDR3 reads CASSAGVTSGSPGNIQYF. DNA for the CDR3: TGTGCCAGCAGCGCGGGTGTGACTAGCGGGAGTCCCGGGAACATTCAGTACTTC.

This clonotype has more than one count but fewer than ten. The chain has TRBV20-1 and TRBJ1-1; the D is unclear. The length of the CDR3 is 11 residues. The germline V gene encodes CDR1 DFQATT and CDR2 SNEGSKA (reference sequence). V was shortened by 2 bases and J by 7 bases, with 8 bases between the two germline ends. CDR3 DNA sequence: TGCAGTGCTAGACAGCTGGTTGAAGCTTTCTTT. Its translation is CSARQLVEAFF.

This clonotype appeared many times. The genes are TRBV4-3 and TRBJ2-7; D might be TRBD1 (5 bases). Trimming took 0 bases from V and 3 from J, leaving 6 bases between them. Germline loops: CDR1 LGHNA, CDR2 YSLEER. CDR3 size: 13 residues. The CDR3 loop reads CASSQEQGYEQYF. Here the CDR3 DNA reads TGCGCCAGCAGCCAAGAGCAGGGCTACGAGCAGTACTTC.

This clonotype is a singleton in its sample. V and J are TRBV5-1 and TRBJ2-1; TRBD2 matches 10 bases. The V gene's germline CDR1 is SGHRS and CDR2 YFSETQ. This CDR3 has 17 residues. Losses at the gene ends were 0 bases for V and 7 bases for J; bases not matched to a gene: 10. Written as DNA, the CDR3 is TGCGCCAGCAGCTTGGGAATAGCGGGAGGTAAAAAAAATGAGCAGTTCTTC. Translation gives CASSLGIAGGKKNEQFF. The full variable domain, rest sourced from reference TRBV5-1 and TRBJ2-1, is KAGVTQTPRYLIKTRGQQVTLSCSPISGHRSVSWYQQTPGQGLQFLFEYFSETQRNKGNFPGRFSGRQFSNSRSEMNVSTLELGDSALYLCASSLGIAGGKKNEQFFGPGTRLTVL.

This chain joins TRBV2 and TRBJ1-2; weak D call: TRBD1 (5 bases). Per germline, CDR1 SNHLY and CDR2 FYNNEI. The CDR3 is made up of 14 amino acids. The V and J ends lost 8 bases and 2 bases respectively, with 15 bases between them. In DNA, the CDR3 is TGTGCCAGCGGAGGAGACAGCCTGAACTATGGCTACACCTTC. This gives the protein CASGGDSLNYGYTF.

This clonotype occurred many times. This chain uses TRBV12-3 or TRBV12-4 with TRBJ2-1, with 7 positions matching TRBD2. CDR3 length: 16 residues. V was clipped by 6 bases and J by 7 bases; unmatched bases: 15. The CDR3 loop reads CASSPTLAPPENEQFF. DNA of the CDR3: TGTGCCAGCAGCCCAACACTAGCGCCACCGGAGAATGAGCAGTTCTTC.

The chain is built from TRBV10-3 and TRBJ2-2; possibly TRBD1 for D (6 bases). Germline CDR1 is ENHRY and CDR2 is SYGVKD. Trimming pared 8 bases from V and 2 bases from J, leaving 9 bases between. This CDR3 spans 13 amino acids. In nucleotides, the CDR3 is TGTGCCATCTTGGACAGCAACACCGGGGAGCTGTTTTTT. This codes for CAILDSNTGELFF.

CDR3 sequence (DNA): TGTGCCTGGTCGAGCGGGGCCACAGATACGCAGTATTTT. As protein: CAWSSGATDTQYF. The rearrangement links TRBV30 to TRBJ2-3; TRBD2 matches at 7 bases. Unmatched junction bases numbered 4, after V lost 5 bases and J lost 2 bases. There are 13 residues in the CDR3. Per germline, CDR1 GTSNPN and CDR2 SVGIG (reference sequence).

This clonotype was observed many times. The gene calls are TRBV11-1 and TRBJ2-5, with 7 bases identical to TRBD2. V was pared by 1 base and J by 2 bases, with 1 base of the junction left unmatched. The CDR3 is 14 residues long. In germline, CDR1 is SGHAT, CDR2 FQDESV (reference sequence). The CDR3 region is CASSLGGLQETQYF. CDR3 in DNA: TGTGCCAGCAGCTTAGGGGGACTACAAGAGACCCAGTACTTC.